Listed here are 32 T cell receptor beta chains from one sample, sequenced in a study of cytomegalovirus exposure and HLA in healthy donors. Method: immunoSEQ multiplex PCR; TCRdb's copy keeps in-frame clones and lacks some. The sample holds more than 45,000 clones, 85% to 95% seen once. The sequencing sample was made of PBMCs. The source of these receptors is a man younger than 30 in good health and CMV-seronegative.

The chain has TRBV30 and TRBJ2-3; 7 bases map to TRBD2. Looked up from germline, CDR1 is GTSNPN and CDR2 is SVGIG (reference sequence). V shed 1 base, J shed 3 bases, and the junction held 10 bases outside the gene matches. CDR3 size: 16 residues. The CDR3 DNA follows: TGTGCCTGGAGTGGGTCTAGCGGAATAAAAACAGATACGCAGTATTTT. This encodes CAWSGSSGIKTDTQYF. Using reference TRBV30 and TRBJ2-3 for the parts outside the CDR3, the full variable domain is SQTIHQWPATLVQPVGSPLSLECTVEGTSNPNLYWYRQAAGRGLQLLFYSVGIGQISSEVPQNLSASRPQDRQFILSSKKLLLSDSGFYLCAWSGSSGIKTDTQYFGPGTRLTVL.

The chain uses TRBV27 and TRBJ2-7; D gene unclear. CDR1 is MNHEY, CDR2 SMNVEV, per germline (reference sequence). The CDR3 loop spans 13 amino acids. Between the trimmed V and J ends, which lost 3 bases and 1 base, there was a span of 7 bases. CDR3 amino acids: CASSFQSSYEQYF. The DNA for the CDR3 is TGTGCCAGCAGTTTTCAGTCGTCCTACGAGCAGTACTTC.

The chain uses TRBV5-8 and TRBJ2-7, with 7 bases matching TRBD2. CDR1 and CDR2 from the germline V gene are SGHTS and YDEGEE. The CDR3 is made up of 17 amino acids. Trimming removed 2 bases from V and 3 bases from J; junction bases left unmatched: 14. In DNA, the CDR3 is TGTGCCAGCAGCTTCGTCCTAGCGGCCTCAGGATACTACGAGCAGTACTTC. It specifies CASSFVLAASGYYEQYF.

As DNA, the CDR3 is TGCAGCGTTTTACGGACAGGGCGAACTGAAGCTTTCTTT. Its protein product is CSVLRTGRTEAFF. This chain joins TRBV29-1 and TRBJ1-1; the match to TRBD1 covers 8 bases. Germline CDR1 is SQVTM and CDR2 is ANQGSEA. Trimming removed 5 bases from V and 5 bases from J; junction bases left unmatched: 7. This CDR3 contains 13 residues.

This chain connects TRBV7-9 to TRBJ2-1; 13 bases align to TRBD2. This CDR3 is 15 amino acids long. Germline V CDR1 and CDR2: SEHNR, FQNEAQ (reference sequence). The ends lost 5 bases at V and 4 bases at J; junction bases unmatched: 2. The CDR3 reads CASSKLAGGYNEQFF. The CDR3 bases are TGTGCCAGCAGCAAACTAGCGGGAGGGTACAATGAGCAGTTCTTC.

This chain uses TRBV5-1 with TRBJ2-7; a weak D match, TRBD2 (6 bases). Trimming stripped 4 bases from V and 2 bases from J, with 16 bases between. The length of the CDR3 is 15 residues. The germline CDR1 and CDR2 sequences are SGHRS and YFSETQ. CDR3 sequence (DNA): TGCGCCAGCAGCGGTGGAGGGTTGGGGCCCTACGAGCAGTACTTC. Translation: CASSGGGLGPYEQYF.

CDR3: CASGLVQGADQPQHF. For the CDR3, the DNA is TGTGCTAGTGGTTTGGTACAGGGGGCCGATCAGCCCCAGCATTTT. The chain links TRBV12-5 to TRBJ1-5; TRBD1 aligns across 9 bases. Germline V gene data show CDR1 as LGHNT and CDR2 as FRNRAP. After removal of 0 bases from V and 5 bases from J, the junction contained 2 bases not matched to a gene. The CDR3 has 15 amino acids.

This chain connects TRBV27 to TRBJ2-7, with 7 bases matching TRBD1. Per the germline V gene, CDR1 is MNHEY and CDR2 is SMNVEV (reference sequence). This CDR3 is built from 13 residues. J was trimmed by 5 bases and V by 7 bases; bases with no gene match: 8. The CDR3 loop reads CASNRDRVNEQYF. CDR3 DNA: TGTGCCAGCAACCGCGACAGGGTCAACGAGCAGTACTTC.

This clone was picked up a small number of times. The V call is TRBV4-1, the J call TRBJ1-1; TRBD1 agrees at 10 bases. The V segment lost 4 bases and the J segment 6 bases; nucleotides outside the gene matches: 5. The CDR3 totals 14 residues. From germline, CDR1 is MGHRA and CDR2 YSYEKL. CDR3: CASSLDRGIAEAFF. The CDR3 DNA is TGCGCCAGCAGCCTGGACAGGGGGATAGCTGAAGCTTTCTTT.

This chain uses TRBV19 with TRBJ1-2, with 7 bases matching TRBD1. J lost 1 base, V lost 5 bases, and 4 bases had no gene match. Germline V gene lookup returns CDR1 LNHDA and CDR2 SQIVND (reference sequence). The CDR3 spans 14 residues. CDR3: CASSSRDSNYGYTF. The CDR3 DNA reads as TGTGCCAGTAGTTCCCGGGACAGTAACTATGGCTACACCTTC.

The chain has TRBV28 and TRBJ1-1, with D maybe TRBD1 (5 bases). V lost 2 bases and J lost 0, with 10 bases in between. Germline values: CDR1 MDHEN, CDR2 SYDVKM. The CDR3 is made up of 15 amino acids. CDR3 nucleotide sequence: TGTGCCAGCAGTTTACGGACACCCTTGAACACTGAAGCTTTCTTT. Its translation is CASSLRTPLNTEAFF.

The chain uses TRBV18 and TRBJ2-7, with 7 bases identical to TRBD2. This CDR3 contains 14 residues. The J segment lost 2 bases and the V segment lost 0 bases, leaving 1 base of the junction unmatched. Germline V CDR1 and CDR2: KGHSH, LQKENI. CDR3 in amino acids: CASSPPGGTYEQYF. Here the CDR3 DNA reads TGTGCCAGCTCACCACCGGGAGGGACCTACGAGCAGTACTTC. The variable domain in full, with the rest retrieved from reference TRBV18 and TRBJ2-7, is NAGVMQNPRHLVRRRGQEARLRCSPMKGHSHVYWYRQLPEEGLKFMVYLQKENIIDESGMPKERFSAEFPKEGPSILRIQQVVRGDSAAYFCASSPPGGTYEQYFGPGTRLTVT.

The chain couples TRBV19 to TRBJ1-5, with 8 bases that match TRBD1. The germline gives CDR1 LNHDA, CDR2 SQIVND (reference sequence). The CDR3 totals 14 residues. The ends lost 4 bases at V and 7 bases at J; junction bases unmatched: 6. CDR3 region: CASSSGTGTQPQHF. The DNA of the CDR3 is TGTGCCAGTAGTAGCGGGACAGGAACCCAGCCCCAGCATTTT.

The CDR3: CASSLGPGGTDTQYF. DNA of the CDR3: TGCGCCAGCAGCTTGGGTCCGGGTGGCACAGATACGCAGTATTTT. The chain combines TRBV5-1 with TRBJ2-3; D remains ambiguous. The CDR3 spans 15 residues. The V and J ends lost 0 bases and 1 base respectively, with 9 bases between them. Germline V CDR1 and CDR2: SGHRS, YFSETQ.

This chain links TRBV4-3 with TRBJ2-7; tentatively, D is TRBD1 (6 bases). The CDR3 length is 13 residues. V gave up 1 base and J gave up 6 bases, with 10 bases separating them. CDR1 is LGHNA, CDR2 YSLEER, per germline. The CDR3: CASSQGGTLEQYF. Here the CDR3 DNA reads TGCGCCAGCAGCCAAGGGGGGACACTCGAGCAGTACTTC.

V and J are TRBV5-5 and TRBJ1-5; the match to TRBD1 covers 8 bases. From germline, CDR1 is SGHKS and CDR2 YYEKEE (reference sequence). J was trimmed by 3 bases and V by 6 bases; bases with no gene match: 8. The CDR3 consists of 15 residues. The CDR3 bases are TGTGCCAGCACCCTGACAGGGGCGTACAATCAGCCCCAGCATTTT. Its translation: CASTLTGAYNQPQHF.

V and J are TRBV13 and TRBJ2-1; 7 bases line up with TRBD1. The CDR3 loop spans 13 amino acids. From germline, CDR1 is PRHDT and CDR2 FYEKMQ (reference sequence). With V trimmed by 6 bases and J by 2 bases, 1 base remained unmatched. This CDR3 reads CASRGQAYNEQFF. CDR3 bases: TGTGCCAGCAGAGGACAGGCCTACAATGAGCAGTTCTTC.

The rearrangement uses TRBV28 and TRBJ1-5, with D unclear. Looked up from germline, CDR1 is MDHEN and CDR2 is SYDVKM. Trimming took 5 bases from V and 5 from J, leaving 13 bases between them. The CDR3 sequence is 14 residues long. The CDR3, as DNA: TGTGCCAGCAGTATAGACAATCCGGATCAGCCCCAGCATTTT. Translated: CASSIDNPDQPQHF.

This clone has just one count. The chain has TRBV28 and TRBJ2-7, with D perhaps matching TRBD1 (5 bases). The V end was cut by 3 bases, the J end by 4 bases, with 13 bases between. The length of the CDR3 is 14 residues. Looked up from germline, CDR1 is MDHEN and CDR2 is SYDVKM. This CDR3 is CASSLQGLRYEQYF. As DNA, the CDR3 is TGTGCCAGCAGTTTGCAGGGTCTGAGATACGAGCAGTACTTC.

This sequence joins TRBV7-6 and TRBJ2-6; D is unclear. The V and J ends lost 2 bases and 0 bases respectively, with 5 bases between them. The CDR3 runs to 15 residues. Germline-derived CDR1 and CDR2 are SGHVS and FNYEAQ. CDR3 sequence reads: CASSLYGSGANVLTF. The CDR3 nucleotides are TGTGCCAGCAGCTTATACGGCTCTGGGGCCAACGTCCTGACTTTC.

In its sample, this clone was seen once. DNA of the CDR3: TGTGCCAGCAGGACAGGGCACAATGAGCAGTTCTTC. It yields the protein CASRTGHNEQFF. The V call is TRBV28, the J call TRBJ2-1; 7 nucleotides line up with TRBD1. The CDR3 length is 12 residues. Germline lookup yields CDR1 MDHEN and CDR2 SYDVKM. With 6 bases clipped from V and 5 bases from J, the junction kept 1 base outside the gene matches.

The chain uses TRBV28 and TRBJ1-4, with 7 bases matching TRBD1. This CDR3 has 14 residues. The J segment lost 5 bases and the V segment lost 5 bases, leaving 5 bases of the junction unmatched. The germline CDR1 and CDR2 sequences are MDHEN and SYDVKM. In DNA form, the CDR3 reads TGTGCCAGCAGTACCGGGACAGAGAATGAAAAACTGTTTTTT. Translated, it gives CASSTGTENEKLFF.

V gene TRBV7-9 combines with J gene TRBJ2-7, with 12 bases that match TRBD2. There are 18 residues in the CDR3. Germline loops: CDR1 SEHNR, CDR2 FQNEAQ (reference sequence). Unmatched junction bases numbered 9, after V lost 0 bases and J lost 3 bases. As DNA, the CDR3 is TGTGCCAGCAGCTTAGCCCCAGGGACTAGCGGGTGGAACTACGAGCAGTACTTC. It yields the protein CASSLAPGTSGWNYEQYF.

The chain links TRBV29-1 to TRBJ2-7; 7 nucleotides match TRBD1. CDR3 length: 14 residues. V lost 6 bases, J lost 0 bases, and 8 bases stayed unmatched. Per the germline V gene, CDR1 is SQVTM and CDR2 is ANQGSEA. The chain's CDR3 is CSVTGTESSYEQYF. The CDR3 coding sequence is TGCAGCGTAACCGGGACAGAGAGCTCCTACGAGCAGTACTTC.

This clone was detected once. The chain is built from TRBV14 and TRBJ2-7, with 10 nucleotides matching TRBD2. The CDR3 extends over 15 amino acids. V lost 5 bases, J lost 3 bases, and 7 bases stayed unmatched. CDR1 SGHDN and CDR2 FVKESK come from the germline V gene. CDR3 amino acids: CASSSLAGEDYEQYF. Here the CDR3 DNA reads TGTGCCAGCAGCTCTCTAGCGGGAGAAGACTACGAGCAGTACTTC.

The V and J genes are TRBV5-1 and TRBJ2-1; a possible D gene is TRBD2 (6 bases). Germline V gene sequence: CDR1 SGHRS, CDR2 YFSETQ. Trimming cost V 4 bases and J 2 bases, with 16 bases left between them. This CDR3 has 16 residues. Here the CDR3 DNA reads TGCGCCAGCAGCGTGGATAGCGGCAGCCCCTACAATGAGCAGTTCTTC. Its protein is CASSVDSGSPYNEQFF.

The chain carries TRBV6-1 and TRBJ2-1; 12 nucleotides align to TRBD1. CDR1 and CDR2 (germline): MNHNS, SASEGT. Trimming cost V 2 bases and J 8 bases; bases outside gene matches: 7. The CDR3 is 16 residues long. CDR3 residues: CASSEPPGQGADEQFF. CDR3 nucleotides: TGTGCCAGCAGTGAACCACCGGGACAGGGGGCGGATGAGCAGTTCTTC.

V gene TRBV7-9 combines with J gene TRBJ2-7, with TRBD2 identical over 8 bases. V shed 0 bases and J 5 bases; nucleotides not matched to a gene: 9. From germline, CDR1 is SEHNR and CDR2 FQNEAQ (reference sequence). The CDR3 runs 16 residues. The CDR3 spells CASSLARERERNEQYF. The DNA for the CDR3 is TGTGCCAGCAGCTTAGCGCGCGAGCGGGAGCGGAACGAGCAGTACTTC.

The rearrangement uses TRBV10-3 and TRBJ1-1, with D possibly matching TRBD1 (6 bases). V lost 8 bases, J lost 2 bases, and 9 bases lay in between. The CDR3 has 12 residues. Per the germline V gene, CDR1 is ENHRY and CDR2 is SYGVKD. The CDR3 reads CAIQGQNTEAFF. The CDR3 region has the DNA TGTGCCATCCAGGGGCAAAACACTGAAGCTTTCTTT.

This clone was counted a single time. The chain has TRBV4-2 and TRBJ2-7, with 11 positions matching TRBD1. Germline V gene lookup returns CDR1 LGHNA and CDR2 YNFKEQ. Losses at the gene ends were 0 bases for V and 3 bases for J; bases not matched to a gene: 4. The CDR3 totals 16 residues. The CDR3 DNA sequence: TGTGCCAGCAGCCAAGATCCGGGACAGGGGGGCTACGAGCAGTACTTC. It codes for CASSQDPGQGGYEQYF.

The gene calls are TRBV7-7 and TRBJ1-4; 7 bases fit TRBD1. Germline V gives CDR1 SSHAT, CDR2 FNYEAQ (reference sequence). The V gene end was trimmed by 2 bases and the J gene end by 6 bases; junction bases not matched to a gene: 3. The CDR3 is made up of 14 amino acids. The CDR3 nucleotides are TGTGCCAGCAGCTTACACCAGGGGGATGAAAAACTGTTTTTT. Encoded protein: CASSLHQGDEKLFF.

This CDR3 is CASSTLGGGSYNEQFF. The CDR3 DNA is TGTGCCAGTAGTACGCTGGGAGGCGGCTCCTACAATGAGCAGTTCTTC. V gene TRBV19 combines with J gene TRBJ2-1; tentatively, D is TRBD2 (6 bases). CDR1 LNHDA and CDR2 SQIVND come from the germline V gene (reference sequence). CDR3 size: 16 residues. The germline V and J ends were trimmed by 4 bases and 0 bases, with 13 bases remaining between them.